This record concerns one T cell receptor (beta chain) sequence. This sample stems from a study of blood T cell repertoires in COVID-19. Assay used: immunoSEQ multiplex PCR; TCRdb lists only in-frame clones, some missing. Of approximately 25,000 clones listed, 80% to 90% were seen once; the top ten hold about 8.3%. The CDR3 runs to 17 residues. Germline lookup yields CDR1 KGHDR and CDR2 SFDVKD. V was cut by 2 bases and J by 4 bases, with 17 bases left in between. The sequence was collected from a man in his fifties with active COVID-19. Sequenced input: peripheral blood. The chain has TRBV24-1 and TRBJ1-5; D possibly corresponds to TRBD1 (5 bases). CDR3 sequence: CATSDSQSDRKNQPQHF. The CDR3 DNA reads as TGTGCCACCAGTGATTCCCAATCCGACAGAAAAAATCAGCCCCAGCATTTT.